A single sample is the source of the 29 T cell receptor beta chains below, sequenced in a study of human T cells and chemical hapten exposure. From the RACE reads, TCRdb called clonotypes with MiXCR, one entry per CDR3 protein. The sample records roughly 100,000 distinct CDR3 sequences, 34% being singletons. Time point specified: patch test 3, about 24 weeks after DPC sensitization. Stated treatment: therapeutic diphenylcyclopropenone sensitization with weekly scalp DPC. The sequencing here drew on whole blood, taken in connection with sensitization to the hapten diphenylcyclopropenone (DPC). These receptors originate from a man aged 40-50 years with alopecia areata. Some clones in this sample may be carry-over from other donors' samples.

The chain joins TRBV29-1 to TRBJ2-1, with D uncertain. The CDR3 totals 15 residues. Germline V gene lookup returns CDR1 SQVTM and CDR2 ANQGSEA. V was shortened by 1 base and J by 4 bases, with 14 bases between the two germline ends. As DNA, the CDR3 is TGCAGCGTTGAAGTCAAGAGTGACCCATACAATGAGCAGTTCTTC. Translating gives CSVEVKSDPYNEQFF.

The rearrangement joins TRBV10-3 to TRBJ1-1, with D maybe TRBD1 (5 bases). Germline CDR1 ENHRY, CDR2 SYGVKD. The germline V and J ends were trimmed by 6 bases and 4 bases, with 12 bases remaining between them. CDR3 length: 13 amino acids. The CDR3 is CAIRGSGFTEAFF. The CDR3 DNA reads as TGTGCCATCAGGGGTTCAGGGTTCACTGAAGCTTTCTTT.

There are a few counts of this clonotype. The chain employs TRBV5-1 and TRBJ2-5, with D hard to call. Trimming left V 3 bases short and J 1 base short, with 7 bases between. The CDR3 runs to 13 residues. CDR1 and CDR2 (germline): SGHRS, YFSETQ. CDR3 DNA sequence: TGCGCCAGCAGCTCCCGGGCCCAAGAGACCCAGTACTTC. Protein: CASSSRAQETQYF.

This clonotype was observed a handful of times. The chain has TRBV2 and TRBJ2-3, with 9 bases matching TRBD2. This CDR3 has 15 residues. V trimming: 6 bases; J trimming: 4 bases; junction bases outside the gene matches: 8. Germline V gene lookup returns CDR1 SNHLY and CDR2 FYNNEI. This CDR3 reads CASSPSSGEADTQYF. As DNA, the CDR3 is TGTGCCAGCAGCCCTTCTAGCGGGGAGGCAGATACGCAGTATTTT.

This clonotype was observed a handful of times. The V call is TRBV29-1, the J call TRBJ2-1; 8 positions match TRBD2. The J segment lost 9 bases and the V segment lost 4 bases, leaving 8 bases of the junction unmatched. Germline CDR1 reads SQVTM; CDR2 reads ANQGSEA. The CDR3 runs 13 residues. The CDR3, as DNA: TGCAGCGTTGCTGCGGGGGGCATTGGTGAGCAGTTCTTC. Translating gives CSVAAGGIGEQFF.

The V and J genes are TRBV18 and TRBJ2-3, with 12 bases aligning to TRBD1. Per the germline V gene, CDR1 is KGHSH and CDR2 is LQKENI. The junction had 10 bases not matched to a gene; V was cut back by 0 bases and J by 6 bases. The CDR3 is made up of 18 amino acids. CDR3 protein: CASSPPLPGQGARDTQYF. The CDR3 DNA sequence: TGTGCCAGCTCACCACCTCTCCCGGGACAGGGGGCAAGGGATACGCAGTATTTT. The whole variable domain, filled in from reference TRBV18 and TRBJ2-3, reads NAGVMQNPRHLVRRRGQEARLRCSPMKGHSHVYWYRQLPEEGLKFMVYLQKENIIDESGMPKERFSAEFPKEGPSILRIQQVVRGDSAAYFCASSPPLPGQGARDTQYFGPGTRLTVL.

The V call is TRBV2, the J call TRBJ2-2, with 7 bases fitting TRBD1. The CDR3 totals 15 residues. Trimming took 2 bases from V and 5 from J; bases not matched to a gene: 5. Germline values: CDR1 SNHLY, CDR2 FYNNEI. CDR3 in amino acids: CASSEFGRGTGELFF. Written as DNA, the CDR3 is TGTGCCAGCAGTGAATTTGGCAGGGGGACCGGGGAGCTGTTTTTT. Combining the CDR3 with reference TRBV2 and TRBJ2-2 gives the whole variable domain EPEVTQTPSHQVTQMGQEVILRCVPISNHLYFYWYRQILGQKVEFLVSFYNNEISEKSEIFDDQFSVERPDGSNFTLKIRSTKLEDSAMYFCASSEFGRGTGELFFGEGSRLTVL.

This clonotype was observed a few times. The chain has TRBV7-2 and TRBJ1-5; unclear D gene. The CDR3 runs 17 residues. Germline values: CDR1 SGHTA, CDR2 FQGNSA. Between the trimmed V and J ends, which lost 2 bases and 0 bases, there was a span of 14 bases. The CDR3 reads CASSLFGGLYSNQPQHF. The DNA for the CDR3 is TGTGCCAGCAGCTTATTTGGAGGACTTTATAGCAATCAGCCCCAGCATTTT. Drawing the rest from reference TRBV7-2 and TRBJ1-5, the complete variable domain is GAGVSQSPSNKVTEKGKDVELRCDPISGHTALYWYRQSLGQGLEFLIYFQGNSAPDKSGLPSDRFSAERTGGSVSTLTIQRTQQEDSAVYLCASSLFGGLYSNQPQHFGDGTRLSIL.

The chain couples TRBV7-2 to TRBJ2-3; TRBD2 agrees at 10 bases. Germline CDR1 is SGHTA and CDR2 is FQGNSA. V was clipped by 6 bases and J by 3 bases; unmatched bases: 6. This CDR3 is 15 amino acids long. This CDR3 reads CASSLAGALTDTQYF. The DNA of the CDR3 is TGTGCCAGCAGTCTAGCGGGAGCGTTGACAGATACGCAGTATTTT.

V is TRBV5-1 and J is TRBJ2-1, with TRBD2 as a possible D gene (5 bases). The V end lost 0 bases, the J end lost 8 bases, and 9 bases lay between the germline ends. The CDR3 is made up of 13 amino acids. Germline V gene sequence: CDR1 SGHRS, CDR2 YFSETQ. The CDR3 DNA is TGCGCCAGCAGCTTGGGGAGGTGGGATGAGCAGTTCTTC. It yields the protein CASSLGRWDEQFF.

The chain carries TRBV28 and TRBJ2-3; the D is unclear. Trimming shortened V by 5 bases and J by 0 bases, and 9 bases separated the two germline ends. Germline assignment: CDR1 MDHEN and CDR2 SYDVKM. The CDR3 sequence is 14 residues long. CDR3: CASSPDPSTDTQYF. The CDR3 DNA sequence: TGTGCCAGCAGTCCAGATCCTAGCACAGATACGCAGTATTTT.

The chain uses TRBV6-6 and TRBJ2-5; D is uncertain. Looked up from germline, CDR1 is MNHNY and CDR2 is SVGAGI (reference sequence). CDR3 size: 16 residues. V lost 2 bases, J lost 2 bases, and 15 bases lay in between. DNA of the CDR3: TGTGCCAGCAGTTACAAAACTTACGACGGGCAAGAGACCCAGTACTTC. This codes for CASSYKTYDGQETQYF.

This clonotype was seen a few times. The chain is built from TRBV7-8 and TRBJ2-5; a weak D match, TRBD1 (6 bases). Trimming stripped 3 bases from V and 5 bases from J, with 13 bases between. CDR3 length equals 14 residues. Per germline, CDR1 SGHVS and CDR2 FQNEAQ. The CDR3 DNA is TGTGCCAGCAGCTTCGGCAGGGGTATGGAGACCCAGTACTTC. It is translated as CASSFGRGMETQYF.

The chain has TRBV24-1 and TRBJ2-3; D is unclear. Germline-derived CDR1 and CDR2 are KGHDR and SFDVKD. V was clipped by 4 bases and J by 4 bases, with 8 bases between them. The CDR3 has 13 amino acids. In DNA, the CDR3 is TGTGCCACCAGTGAACGTGGGGCAGATACGCAGTATTTT. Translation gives CATSERGADTQYF.

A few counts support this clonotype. CDR3 residues: CATSQPGNTEAFF. The CDR3 DNA is TGTGCCACCAGTCAGCCAGGGAACACTGAAGCTTTCTTT. V gene TRBV24-1 combines with J gene TRBJ1-1; unclear D gene. Germline CDR1 reads KGHDR; CDR2 reads SFDVKD. CDR3 length: 13 amino acids. Trimming left V 6 bases short and J 1 base short, with 8 bases between.

The CDR3 sequence is CSARAPGQAPLHF. CDR3 DNA sequence: TGCAGTGCTAGAGCCCCCGGACAGGCACCCCTCCACTTT. The rearrangement links TRBV20-1 to TRBJ1-6, with TRBD1 matching 7 bases. V lost 1 base and J lost 11; bases outside the gene matches: 5. From germline, CDR1 is DFQATT and CDR2 SNEGSKA (reference sequence). The CDR3 loop spans 13 amino acids.

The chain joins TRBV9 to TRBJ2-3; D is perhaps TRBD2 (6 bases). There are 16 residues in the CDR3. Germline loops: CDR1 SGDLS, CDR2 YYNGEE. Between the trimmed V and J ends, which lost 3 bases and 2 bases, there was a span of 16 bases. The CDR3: CASSGAGGVNTDTQYF. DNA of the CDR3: TGTGCCAGCAGCGGGGCCGGGGGAGTAAACACAGATACGCAGTATTTT.

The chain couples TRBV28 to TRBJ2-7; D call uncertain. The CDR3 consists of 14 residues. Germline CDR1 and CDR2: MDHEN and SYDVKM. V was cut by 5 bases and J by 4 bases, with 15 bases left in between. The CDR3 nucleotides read TGTGCCAGCAGTCCTCGACGCCTCCCATACGAGCAGTACTTC. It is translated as CASSPRRLPYEQYF.

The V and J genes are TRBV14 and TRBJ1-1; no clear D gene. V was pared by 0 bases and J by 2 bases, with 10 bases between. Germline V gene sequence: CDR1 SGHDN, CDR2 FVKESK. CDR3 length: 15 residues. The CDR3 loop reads CASSQDLSFNTEAFF. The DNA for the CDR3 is TGTGCCAGCAGCCAAGATCTCTCATTTAACACTGAAGCTTTCTTT.

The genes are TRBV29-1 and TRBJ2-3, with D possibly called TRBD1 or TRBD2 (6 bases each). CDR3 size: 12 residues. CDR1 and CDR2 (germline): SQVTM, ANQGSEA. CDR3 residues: CSGGSGADTQYF. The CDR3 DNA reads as TGCAGTGGAGGGTCAGGGGCAGATACGCAGTATTTT.

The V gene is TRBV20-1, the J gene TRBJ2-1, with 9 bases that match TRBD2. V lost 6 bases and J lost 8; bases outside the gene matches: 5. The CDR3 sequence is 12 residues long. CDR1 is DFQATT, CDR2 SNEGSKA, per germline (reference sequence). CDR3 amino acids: CSAEGLAHEQFF. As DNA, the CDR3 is TGCAGTGCCGAGGGACTAGCCCATGAGCAGTTCTTC.

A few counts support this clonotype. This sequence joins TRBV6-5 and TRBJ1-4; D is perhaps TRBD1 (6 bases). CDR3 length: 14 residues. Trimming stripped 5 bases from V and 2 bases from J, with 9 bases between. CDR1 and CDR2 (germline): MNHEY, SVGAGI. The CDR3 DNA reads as TGTGCCAGCAGTCTACAGGGCACTAATGAAAAACTGTTTTTT. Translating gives CASSLQGTNEKLFF.

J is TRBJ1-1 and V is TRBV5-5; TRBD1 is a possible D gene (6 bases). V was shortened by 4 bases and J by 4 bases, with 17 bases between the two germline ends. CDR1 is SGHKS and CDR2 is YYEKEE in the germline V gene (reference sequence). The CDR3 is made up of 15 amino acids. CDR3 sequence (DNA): TGTGCCAGCAGCCCGACACAGGGTGTGGGCACTGAAGCTTTCTTT. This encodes CASSPTQGVGTEAFF.

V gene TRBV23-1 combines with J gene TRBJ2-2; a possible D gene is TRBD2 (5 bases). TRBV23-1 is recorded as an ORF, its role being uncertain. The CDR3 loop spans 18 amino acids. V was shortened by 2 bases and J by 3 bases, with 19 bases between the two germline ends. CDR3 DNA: TGCGCCAGCAGTCAACGAACTAGACTGCCTGAGGACACCGGGGAGCTGTTTTTT. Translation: CASSQRTRLPEDTGELFF.

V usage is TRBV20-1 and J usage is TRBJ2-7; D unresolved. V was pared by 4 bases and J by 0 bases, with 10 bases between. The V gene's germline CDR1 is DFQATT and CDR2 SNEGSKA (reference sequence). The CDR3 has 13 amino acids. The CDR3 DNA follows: TGCAGTGCTATTAAACCTATCTCCTACGAGCAGTACTTC. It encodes CSAIKPISYEQYF.

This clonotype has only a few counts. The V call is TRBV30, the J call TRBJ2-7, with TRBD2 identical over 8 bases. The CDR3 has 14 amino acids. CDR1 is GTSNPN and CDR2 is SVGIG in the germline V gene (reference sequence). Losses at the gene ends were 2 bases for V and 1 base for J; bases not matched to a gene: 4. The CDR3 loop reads CAWSSGGFSYEQYV. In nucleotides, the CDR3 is TGTGCCTGGAGTTCGGGAGGGTTTTCCTACGAGCAGTACGTC.

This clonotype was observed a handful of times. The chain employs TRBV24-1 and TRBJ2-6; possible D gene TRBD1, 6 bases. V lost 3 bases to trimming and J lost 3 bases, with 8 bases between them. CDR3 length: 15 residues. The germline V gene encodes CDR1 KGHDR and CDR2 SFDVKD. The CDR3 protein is CATSDTGYGANVLTF. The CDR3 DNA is TGTGCCACCAGTGATACAGGGTATGGGGCCAACGTCCTGACTTTC.

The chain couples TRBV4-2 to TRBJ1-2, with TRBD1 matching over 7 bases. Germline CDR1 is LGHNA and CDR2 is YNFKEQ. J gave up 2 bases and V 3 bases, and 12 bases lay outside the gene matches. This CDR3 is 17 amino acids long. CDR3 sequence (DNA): TGTGCCAGCAGCCAGGGACTAGGACAGGCCCTAAACTATGGCTACACCTTC. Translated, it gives CASSQGLGQALNYGYTF.

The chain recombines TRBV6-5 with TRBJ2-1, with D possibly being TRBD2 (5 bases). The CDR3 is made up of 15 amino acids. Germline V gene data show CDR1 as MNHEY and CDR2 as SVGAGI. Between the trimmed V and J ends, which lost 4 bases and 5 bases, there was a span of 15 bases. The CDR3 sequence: CASSSAGGWDNEQFF. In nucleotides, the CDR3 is TGTGCCAGCAGTTCCGCGGGCGGGTGGGACAATGAGCAGTTCTTC.